The clone carrying this TCR beta chain was seen just once. Its antigen is undetermined. Libraries were prepared by immunoSEQ multiplex PCR; TCRdb keeps only in-frame clonotypes and omits some of them. Among about 58,000 clones, around four fifths were seen once, and the ten largest hold under 20%. CDR3 length: 12 amino acids. CDR1 is SQVTM and CDR2 is ANQGSEA in the germline V gene. The V end lost 4 bases, the J end lost 0 bases, and 4 bases lay between the germline ends. The entry originates in a study of identifying expanded T cells in peripheral blood. Study results and caveats: Approximately 2-week clone count variance significantly increased as total template count grew. Over about two and four weeks, about 16 and 20 clones changed, versus around 1.3 between replicates.

The J gene is TRBJ2-1, the V gene TRBV29-1; D is uncertain. Sequencing was performed on blood. The clonotype originates from a person between 18 and 70 years old in good health. The CDR3 protein is CSVGASYNEQFF. In nucleotides, the CDR3 is TGCAGCGTTGGAGCCTCCTACAATGAGCAGTTCTTC.